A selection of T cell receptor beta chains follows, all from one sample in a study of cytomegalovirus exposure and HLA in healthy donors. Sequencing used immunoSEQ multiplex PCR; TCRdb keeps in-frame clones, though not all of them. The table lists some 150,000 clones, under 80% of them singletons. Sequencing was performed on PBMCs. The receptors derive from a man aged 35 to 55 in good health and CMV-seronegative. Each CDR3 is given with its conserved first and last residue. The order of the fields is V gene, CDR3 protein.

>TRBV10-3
CAISTDRGANQPQHF
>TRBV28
CATLRGGGGGQPQHF
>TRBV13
CASSRDRLSGNTIYF
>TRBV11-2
CASSPGRGFMNTEAFF
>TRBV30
CAWSLRRDRFNSYNSPLHF
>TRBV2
CASSEDGGYEQYF
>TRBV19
CASSTRDRVTDTQYF
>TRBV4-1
CASSQDESRGRETQYF
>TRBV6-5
CASSLAGLAGDEQFF
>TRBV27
CASGTYTETPNEKLFF
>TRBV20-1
CSATGDYGYTF
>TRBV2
CASSEEAGGYQPQHF
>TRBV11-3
CASSSRGEPGVQFF
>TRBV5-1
CASSLADSPHGYTF
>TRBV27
CASSLPVFEQYF
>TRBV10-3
CAISVEDNPNYGYTF
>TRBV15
CATSSQQGPSYEQYF
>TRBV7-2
CASSEQGNEQFF
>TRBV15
CATSRESSSPWSTEAFF
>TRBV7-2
CASRQGVIYGYTF
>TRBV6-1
CASSAGTSGVQKTQYF
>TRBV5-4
CASSSQGATNEKLFF
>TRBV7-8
CASSLVLSGTDNEQFF
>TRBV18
CASSPPGGGEQYF
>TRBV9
CASSVATDRSPLHF
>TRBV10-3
CATLAGGDTQYF
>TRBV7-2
CASSSGQFYGYTF
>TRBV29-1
CSVKYRDGGYTF
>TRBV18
CASSRSGSLSYEQYF
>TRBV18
CASSPPGQGLETQYF
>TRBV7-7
CASSPNPRGLDGELFF
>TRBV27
CASSPRQGPYNSPLHF
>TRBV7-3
CASSLFGDRWNTEAFF
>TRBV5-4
CASSSRTGREAFF
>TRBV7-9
CASSRHNGQGEEQYF
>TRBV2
CASTPPGGGYNEQFF
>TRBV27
CASSVGGEQYF
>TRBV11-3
CASSSSTGSTDTQYF
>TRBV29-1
CSVSGTSGYEQYF
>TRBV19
CASSILGSPLHF
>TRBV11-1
CASSLPVLTDTQYF
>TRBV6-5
CASSSGLSNEQYF
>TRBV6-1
CASSELGSGRARTNEQFF
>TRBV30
CAWSVTGQGGYTF
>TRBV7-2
CASSQLGDRAYGYTF
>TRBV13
CASSFSGRVQETQYF
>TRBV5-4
CASSSGLAATDTQYF
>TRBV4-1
CASSPGLAGGETQYF
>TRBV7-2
CASSWTGNAYEQYF
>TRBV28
CASRQRDRVVALHF
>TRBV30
CAWSVSKETQYF
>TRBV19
CASSMIGAGVTDTQYF
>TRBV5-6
CASSYGQGPYEQYF
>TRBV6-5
CASQILTGGNTEAFF
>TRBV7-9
CASWTIGTEAFF
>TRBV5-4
CASSPSGTGRNGNTIYF
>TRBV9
CASSAGLAGSTSYNEQFF
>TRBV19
CASRIEHMNTGELFF
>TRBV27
CASSLGQGVGQPQHF
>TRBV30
CAWGRQGFDYGYTF